The following is a TCR beta chain sequence with its context. This receptor's antigen is unknown. Base qualities are missing; no much larger clone stands one base away. The CDR3 regions of human TCRbeta chains were analyzed by immunosequencing. As for how the authors treated the data: TCRs in the repertoires were matched against a reference library of SARS-CoV-2-specific TCRs that had been generated with the MIRA antigen-specificity platform. Breadth was defined as the fraction of unique TCRs that were SARS-CoV-2-associated, and depth was defined as the fraction of total T cells that were SARS-CoV-2-associated. Using the MIRA data, every spike-specific TCR was mapped to the spike region that the TCR reacted to and assigned to either a CD4 or a CD8 class. Log10-transformed breadth and depth values were compared by one-way ANOVA with Sidak's multiple comparisons tests. Here the immuneACCESS table is served through TCRdb, limited to in-frame sequences with V and J called. Missing clones are a known gap in these copies; in checked studies unresolved V genes cover under half, and the rest lacks a known reason. Clonal size and the V and J genes are those of that table, whereas D and trimming came from the DNA. The table for this sample lists about 180,000 clones; over 90% of them were counted only once. The ten largest clonotypes hold about 2.1% of the sample.

What this sample's time point label stands for: about 28 days (+/-7) after the second vaccine dose. AZD1222 recipients given second doses at about 4 weeks or at about 12 weeks were pooled, since spike-specific TCR depth and breadth were not found to differ between the two schedules. Vaccinee samples were obtained from the UK trials COV001 and COV002, which included a single-blind randomized controlled phase 2/3 trial of AZD1222 (ChAdOx1 nCoV-19) in healthy adults. For TCRbeta chain sequencing, PBMC samples from trial participants were taken at day 0 and at day 28 after the second dose. The data are from a study of T cell responses to AZD1222 COVID-19 vaccine (dated by TCRdb to the early 2020s). For the wider study: TCR sequencing covered fewer than 250 trial participants: 200 to 220 given two doses of AZD1222 and approximately 25 given two doses of MenACWY control vaccine. Trial participants were enrolled by age into 18-55, 56-69 and 70-plus year subgroups, with roughly 160, 29 and 62 TCR-sequenced participants respectively.

On the study overall, not on this receptor specifically: CD4 TCRs associated with the vaccine covered the entire spike protein, and the dominant responses were in regions 160-218 and 743-854. Spike-specific TCR breadth and depth rose significantly after two AZD1222 doses compared with day 0 and with MenACWY recipients. The 56-69-year group was small, and its depth increase did not reach significance, likely because of low power. Conclusions about previously exposed vaccinees are limited because only a handful of AZD1222 recipients were SARS-CoV-2 seropositive at baseline. Most participants were white British and females outnumbered males, and the authors suggested that clonal diversity may have been underestimated. Reportedly, almost half of the unique spike-specific TCRs recognized epitopes lying outside the regions that are mutated in the B.1.351 and B.1.1.7 variants. Because no day 14 peak-response samples were available, the repertoires could be characterized only after the peak T cell response.

Sequencing used peripheral blood, obtained 28 days after the second AZD1222 dose. The clonotype comes from an adult who received the AZD1222 COVID-19 vaccine.

The CDR3 has the sequence CASSYPVGEAFF. The DNA reads as follows: TGTGCCAGCAGTTACCCTGTGGGGGAAGCTTTCTTT. The chain links TRBV6-5 with TRBJ1-1, with the identity of the D gene unclear. The germline V gene provides CDR1 MNHEY and CDR2 SVGAGI. V sheds 2 bases and J sheds 8 bases, leaving 9 bases between their ends. The CDR3 runs 12 amino acids, cysteine and phenylalanine included. The read is trimmed to its CDR3 DNA, 36 bases read in frame from base 1.